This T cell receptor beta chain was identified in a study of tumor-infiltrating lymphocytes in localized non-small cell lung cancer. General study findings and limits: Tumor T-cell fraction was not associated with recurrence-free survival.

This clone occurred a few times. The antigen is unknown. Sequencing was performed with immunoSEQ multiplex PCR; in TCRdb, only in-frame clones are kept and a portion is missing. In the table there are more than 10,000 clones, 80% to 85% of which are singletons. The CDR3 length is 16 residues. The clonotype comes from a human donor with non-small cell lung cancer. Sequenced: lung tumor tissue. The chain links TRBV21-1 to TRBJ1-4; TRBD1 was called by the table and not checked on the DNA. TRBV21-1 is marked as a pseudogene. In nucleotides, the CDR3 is TGTGCCAGCAGCAAAGTCAGGGTGGCAACTAATGAAAAACTGTTTTTT. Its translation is CASSKVRVATNEKLFF.